This T cell receptor beta chain was profiled in a study of blood T cell repertoires in COVID-19. Study overall: Samples representing acute and convalescent COVID-19 were sourced from the United States, Italy and Spain. The cDNA or gDNA used as material had been derived from T cells, B-cell-depleted T cells, or PBMCs.

This clone was recorded once. The trim removed 4 bases at V and 5 bases at J, leaving 11 bases unmatched. CDR1 is SGHNT, CDR2 YYREEE, per germline (reference sequence). This CDR3 contains 15 residues. Per the study methods: Amplifying reference gene primers gave estimates of nucleated cell counts. Some clones are missing from TCRdb's copy, which holds only in-frame ones; the method was immunoSEQ multiplex PCR. V and J calls and clone size are those listed in that table; D and trimming were worked out from the DNA. Among about 59,000 clones, over 75% were seen once, and the ten largest hold about a sixth.

The V gene is TRBV5-4, the J gene TRBJ2-7, with TRBD2 matching 8 bases. The origin of this receptor is a man aged 80 or over with acute or convalescent COVID-19. Sequencing input: peripheral blood. The CDR3 coding sequence is TGTGCCAGCAGCCCGGGGGGGAGAGTCGTGCACGAGCAGTACTTC. Its protein is CASSPGGRVVHEQYF.